These T cell receptor beta chains were read from a single sample in a study of blood T cell repertoires in COVID-19. Profiling relied on immunoSEQ multiplex PCR, and the TCRdb table lists in-frame clones only, not all of them. Among 250,000 to 300,000 clones, roughly 88% were seen once, and the ten largest hold over 2%. Specimen: PBMCs or T cells enriched from blood (not recorded which). The receptors derive from a woman between 40 and 55 years old with acute COVID-19. The CDR3 runs from the conserved cysteine through the conserved F or W. The D gene is left open where the match is weak. A clone size is listed for some rows: how often the clone was seen (once, few, many), or a class if it is expanded.

v_gene,j_gene,abundance,d_gene,CDR3nt,CDR3aa
TRBV7-9,TRBJ1-5,few,NA,TGTGCCAGCAGCTTAGGAGGAGAACAGCCCCAGCATTTT,CASSLGGEQPQHF
TRBV10-3,TRBJ1-2,NA,TRBD1,TGTGCCATCAGTGAGCAGGGGGCGCAGGGCTACACCTTC,CAISEQGAQGYTF
TRBV6-5,TRBJ1-5,NA,NA,TGTGCCAGCAGCGCAGGGAATAGCAATCAGCCCCAGCATTTT,CASSAGNSNQPQHF
TRBV18,TRBJ2-1,NA,TRBD2,TGTGCCAGCTCACCGTCTACTAGCGGGAGGAGAAATGAGCAGTTCTTC,CASSPSTSGRRNEQFF
TRBV3-1/TRBV3-2,TRBJ2-2,NA,NA,TGTGCCAGCAACTACAGGGAATTAAACACCGGGGAGCTGTTTTTT,CASNYRELNTGELFF
TRBV19,TRBJ2-3,NA,TRBD2,TGTGCCAGTAGTATACAGGCGGGGAGCGGGGCCCCGGGGAATACGCAGTATTTT,CASSIQAGSGAPGNTQYF
TRBV7-2,TRBJ2-1,NA,NA,TGTGCCAGCAGCTTAGCGGGGGGGGCCTCCTACAATGAGCAGTTCTTC,CASSLAGGASYNEQFF
TRBV14,TRBJ2-1,NA,TRBD2,TGTGCCAGCAAAGGTACTAGCGGGGGATCCTACAATGAGCAGTTCTTC,CASKGTSGGSYNEQFF
TRBV18,TRBJ1-5,NA,TRBD1,TGTGCCAGCTCACTGGCCGGGACAGATAATCAGCCCCAGCATTTT,CASSLAGTDNQPQHF
TRBV28,TRBJ1-2,NA,NA,TGTGCCAGCAGGCCTGGGGGGAGTAACTATGGCTACACCTTC,CASRPGGSNYGYTF
TRBV24-1,TRBJ2-2,NA,NA,TGTGCCACCAGTGCAACACTTGGGGCGGACACCGGGGAGCTGTTTTTT,CATSATLGADTGELFF
TRBV28,TRBJ2-1,NA,TRBD1,TGTGCCAGCAGCCGAACAGGGGGCTCCTACAATGAGCAGTTCTTC,CASSRTGGSYNEQFF
TRBV3-1/TRBV3-2,TRBJ2-5,NA,TRBD1,TGTGCCAGCAGCCAGGAAAGAGGGACAGGGACGTACTTC,CASSQERGTGTYF
TRBV18,TRBJ1-2,NA,NA,TGTGCCAGCTCACCACAAGGGACGGGAGCGGTCTCCGGGGCCTATGGCTACACCTTC,CASSPQGTGAVSGAYGYTF
TRBV7-7,TRBJ2-3,NA,NA,TGTGCCAGCAGCGAACAGGTGGGCCAAGGTACGCAGTATTTT,CASSEQVGQGTQYF
TRBV27,TRBJ2-1,NA,TRBD2,TGTGCCAGCAGTTTAGCGGGGGGACAATACAATGAGCAGTTCTTC,CASSLAGGQYNEQFF
TRBV3-1/TRBV3-2,TRBJ2-5,NA,TRBD1,TGTGCCAGCAGCCAACTCGTCGGACAGGGGGGAGATGAGACCCAGTACTTC,CASSQLVGQGGDETQYF
TRBV12-3/TRBV12-4,TRBJ2-1,NA,TRBD1,TGTGCCAGCCAGGGGCAGGGGGCGGTTGAGCAGTTCTTC,CASQGQGAVEQFF
TRBV7-9,TRBJ1-1,NA,TRBD1,TGTGCCAGCAGCCCCCCCCGACAGGGTGGCACTGAGGCTTTCTTT,CASSPPRQGGTEAFF
TRBV16,TRBJ1-3,NA,TRBD1,TGTGCCAGCAGCCAATTCTCTACAGGGGAAAACTTCTCTGGAAACACCATATATTTT,CASSQFSTGENFSGNTIYF
TRBV4-1,TRBJ1-1,few,NA,TGCGCCAGCAGCCATTTGGGACAGAACACTGAAGCTTTCTTT,CASSHLGQNTEAFF
TRBV19,TRBJ2-1,once,NA,TGTGCCAGTAGTATCAGCCAGGGGTACAATGAGCAGTTCTTC,CASSISQGYNEQFF
TRBV27,TRBJ1-2,NA,NA,TGTGCCAGCAGTCCCGGAGGGTTGCGGGGCTACACCTTC,CASSPGGLRGYTF
TRBV7-9,TRBJ2-3,NA,TRBD2,TGTGCCAGCAGCCCCTCGGGGGGGCGACCCAACACAGATACGCAGTATTTT,CASSPSGGRPNTDTQYF
TRBV11-2,TRBJ1-1,NA,NA,TGTGCCAGCAGCCCGAGCGGTAGGATAAAGAACACTGAAGCTTTCTTT,CASSPSGRIKNTEAFF